The rows below give T cell receptor beta chains drawn from one sample of a study of blood T cell repertoires in COVID-19. The assay was immunoSEQ multiplex PCR, and TCRdb's table has in-frame clones only and misses some. Among fewer than 250,000 clones listed, more than 80% were seen once. The source material was peripheral blood. All receptors derive from a human donor in a cohort sampled during active COVID-19. CDR3s include the opening cysteine and the closing phenylalanine or tryptophan. The D gene is left open where the match is weak. Not every row has a clone size; where given, it reads once, few, many or a size class.

CDR3 protein	CDR3 DNA	clone size	V gene	J gene	D gene
CAISTGTGARGYTF	TGTGCCATCTCCACCGGGACAGGGGCGCGAGGCTACACCTTC	-	TRBV19	TRBJ1-2	TRBD1
CASRMTANTDTQYF	TGTGCCAGCAGGATGACAGCCAACACAGATACGCAGTATTTT	-	TRBV6-5	TRBJ2-3	-
CASSWGLGETQYF	TGTGCCAGCAGCTGGGGGCTAGGAGAGACCCAGTACTTC	-	TRBV11-3	TRBJ2-5	-
CATSDPGTGSGELFF	TGTGCCACCAGTGACCCCGGGACAGGGTCGGGGGAGCTGTTTTTT	-	TRBV24-1	TRBJ2-2	TRBD1
CASSSSGLGTDTQYF	TGCGCCAGCAGCTCGTCGGGACTCGGCACAGATACGCAGTATTTT	-	TRBV5-1	TRBJ2-3	-
CASMPHYVNTEAFF	TGTGCCAGCATGCCCCACTATGTGAACACTGAAGCTTTCTTT	-	TRBV27	TRBJ1-1	-
CASSQGGGGLQETQYF	TGTGCCAGCAGCCAAGGGGGAGGGGGACTCCAAGAGACCCAGTACTTC	-	TRBV3-1/TRBV3-2	TRBJ2-5	-
CASMRTSGFYEQYF	TGTGCCAGCATGCGGACTAGCGGGTTCTACGAGCAGTACTTC	-	TRBV6-5	TRBJ2-7	TRBD2
CASSPLGRSRQETQYF	TGCGCCAGCAGCCCCCTCGGGAGGTCTCGCCAAGAGACCCAGTACTTC	-	TRBV4-1	TRBJ2-5	TRBD2
CASSKREVATNEKLFF	TGTGCCAGCAGCAAGAGGGAAGTGGCAACTAATGAAAAACTGTTTTTT	-	TRBV4-2	TRBJ1-4	-
CASSPGTGVETQYF	TGTGCCAGCTCACCGGGGACAGGGGTTGAGACCCAGTACTTC	-	TRBV18	TRBJ2-5	TRBD1
CASSQDLFRGQFYGYTF	TGTGCCAGCAGCCAAGATCTTTTCAGGGGCCAATTCTATGGCTACACCTTC	-	TRBV3-1/TRBV3-2	TRBJ1-2	-
CASTRDRGALFMNTEAFF	TGTGCCAGCACCAGGGACAGGGGGGCACTCTTCATGAACACTGAAGCTTTCTTT	-	TRBV7-2	TRBJ1-1	TRBD1
CASSIGLAGEYNEQFF	TGTGCCAGTAGTATTGGGCTGGCAGGGGAGTACAATGAGCAGTTCTTC	-	TRBV19	TRBJ2-1	-
CASSAYEGGEAFF	TGTGCCAGCAGTGCCTACGAGGGTGGCGAAGCTTTCTTT	-	TRBV6-4	TRBJ1-1	-
CASSSTQGVGTGELFF	TGTGCCAGCAGCAGTACTCAGGGGGTCGGCACCGGGGAGCTGTTTTTT	-	TRBV4-2	TRBJ2-2	TRBD1
CAWSVTAGGDGYTF	TGTGCCTGGAGTGTCACAGCAGGAGGGGATGGCTACACCTTC	-	TRBV30	TRBJ1-2	-
CASSESGDPGVGEQFF	TGCGCCAGCAGTGAGTCCGGGGACCCGGGGGTCGGTGAGCAGTTCTTC	-	TRBV10-1	TRBJ2-1	-
CASSESSTDTQYF	TGTGCCAGCAGTGAATCTAGCACAGATACGCAGTATTTT	-	TRBV2	TRBJ2-3	-
CASSVERSPSYNEQFF	TGTGCCAGCAGCGTAGAGAGGTCCCCTTCCTACAATGAGCAGTTCTTC	-	TRBV9	TRBJ2-1	-
CASSPTQTEPDSKMGTQYF	TGTGCCAGCTCACCAACTCAGACTGAACCAGATAGTAAGATGGGGACCCAGTACTTC	-	TRBV18	TRBJ2-5	-
CASRMVGGLAKNIQYF	TGTGCCAGCAGGATGGTCGGTGGTCTAGCCAAAAACATTCAGTACTTC	-	TRBV28	TRBJ2-4	-
CASTQGVTEQYF	TGTGCCAGCACACAGGGCGTCACCGAGCAGTACTTC	-	TRBV2	TRBJ2-7	-
CASSLGGHTDTQYF	TGTGCCAGCAGCTTGGGGGGCCACACAGATACGCAGTATTTT	-	TRBV5-6	TRBJ2-3	-
CASSVEGPHSDRKNSPLHF	TGTGCCAGCAGCGTAGAGGGCCCACACTCTGACAGGAAGAATTCACCCCTCCACTTT	-	TRBV9	TRBJ1-6	-
CASSPRLVYEQYF	TGTGCCAGCAGCCCCCGACTAGTCTACGAGCAGTACTTC	-	TRBV7-2	TRBJ2-7	-
CASRLDGKETQYF	TGTGCCAGTAGACTCGACGGGAAAGAGACCCAGTACTTC	-	TRBV19	TRBJ2-5	-
CASSLVTIQAAGGYTF	TGTGCCAGCAGCTTAGTAACTATTCAGGCTGCGGGTGGCTACACCTTC	-	TRBV7-8	TRBJ1-2	-
CASSPSIGGASALSYEQYF	TGTGCCAGCTCACCTTCCATCGGGGGGGCATCGGCACTTTCCTACGAGCAGTACTTC	once	TRBV18	TRBJ2-7	TRBD2
CASSLSSTGVNTEAFF	TGTGCCAGCAGCTTATCCTCGACAGGGGTGAACACTGAAGCTTTCTTT	-	TRBV11-3	TRBJ1-1	TRBD1
CASSPRGQGRDTEAFF	TGCGCCAGCAGCCCACGGGGACAGGGGAGGGACACTGAAGCTTTCTTT	-	TRBV5-1	TRBJ1-1	TRBD1
CASSESTSGRADTQYF	TGCGCCAGCAGTGAGTCGACTAGCGGGAGGGCAGATACGCAGTATTTT	few	TRBV10-1	TRBJ2-3	TRBD2
CASSLAEFYEQYF	TGTGCCAGCAGCTTAGCAGAGTTCTACGAGCAGTACTTC	-	TRBV7-9	TRBJ2-7	-
CASSSRVPSSYNEQFF	TGTGCCAGCAGCTCCCGAGTACCGAGCTCCTACAATGAGCAGTTCTTC	-	TRBV7-6	TRBJ2-1	-
CASSLDSSGSNEQFF	TGTGCCAGCAGCTTGGATTCTAGCGGGAGTAATGAGCAGTTCTTC	-	TRBV5-6	TRBJ2-1	TRBD2
CASSPGLAVMNIQYF	TGTGCCAGCAGCCCTGGACTAGCGGTTATGAACATTCAGTACTTC	once	TRBV7-2	TRBJ2-4	TRBD2
CSVETGGNEQYF	TGCAGCGTTGAAACAGGGGGCAACGAGCAGTACTTC	-	TRBV29-1	TRBJ2-7	TRBD1
CASSSQGAGDYGYTF	TGTGCCAGCAGTTCTCAGGGGGCCGGGGACTATGGCTACACCTTC	-	TRBV27	TRBJ1-2	TRBD1
CASSDSSGISTDTQYF	TGTGCCAGCAGTGACTCTAGCGGGATAAGCACAGATACGCAGTATTTT	once	TRBV28	TRBJ2-3	TRBD2
CASSSGRTNEKLFF	TGTGCCAGCAGCTCCGGGAGGACAAATGAAAAACTGTTTTTT	-	TRBV7-2	TRBJ1-4	-
CATARQSTDTQYF	TGTGCCACCGCGAGACAATCCACAGATACGCAGTATTTT	-	TRBV24-1	TRBJ2-3	-
CAWTGVSGGSSQGPRGGYTF	TGTGCCTGGACTGGTGTCTCGGGAGGGTCGAGTCAGGGTCCTCGAGGCGGCTACACCTTC	-	TRBV30	TRBJ1-2	-
CASSWGTSGYEQYF	TGTGCCAGCTCGTGGGGGACTAGCGGCTACGAGCAGTACTTC	-	TRBV6-5	TRBJ2-7	TRBD2
CASSQKGATFF	TGTGCCAGCAGCCAAAAGGGGGCGACTTTCTTT	few	TRBV3-1/TRBV3-2	TRBJ1-1	TRBD1
CASSLTGITYNEQFF	TGCGCCAGCAGCTTAACAGGGATTACCTACAATGAGCAGTTCTTC	-	TRBV5-1	TRBJ2-1	-
CAISEGQGRHEQYF	TGTGCCATCAGTGAGGGACAGGGTCGCCACGAGCAGTACTTC	-	TRBV10-3	TRBJ2-7	TRBD1
CASSYGGGGYGYTF	TGTGCCAGCAGCTATGGTGGTGGAGGGTATGGCTACACCTTC	-	TRBV5-4	TRBJ1-2	-
CSAALIYEQYF	TGCAGTGCTGCACTAATCTACGAGCAGTACTTC	-	TRBV20-1	TRBJ2-7	-
CASSFSYSGANVLTF	TGTGCCAGCAGTTTTAGCTATTCTGGGGCCAACGTCCTGACTTTC	-	TRBV27	TRBJ2-6	-
CASSNNKGQYQPQHF	TGTGCCAGCAGCAATAATAAAGGACAGTATCAGCCCCAGCATTTT	-	TRBV21-1	TRBJ1-5	-
CASSPAGGVYNLAKNIQYF	TGTGCCAGCAGTCCCGCGGGAGGGGTTTATAATTTAGCCAAAAACATTCAGTACTTC	-	TRBV6-6	TRBJ2-4	TRBD2